This T cell receptor (beta chain) derives from a study of regulatory T cells in long-lasting Graves disease. Broader study findings: Investigators studied peripheral blood only, not thyroid tissue.

Assembly of TCR beta libraries relied on iRepertoire HTBI primers together with Arm-PCR of CDR3 regions. TCRdb called the multiplex PCR reads again in MiXCR, with one record for every CDR3 protein. The table records fewer than 650,000 distinct CDR3 sequences, roughly a sixth of them present only once. Described time point: newly diagnosed GD, antithyroid drugs for less than 3 months. The TCR library was made from RNA extracted from PBMCs. Patients came from an endocrinology department in Xi'an, China. This clonotype was found many times. Its antigen remains unidentified. These sequences were also reported in another study, on T cells in Graves' hyperthyroidism and ophthalmopathy. That publication notes: Graves' hyperthyroidism was deemed stable absent ophthalmopathy progression within 18 months. Patients aged 18 to 65 had newly diagnosed hyperthyroidism of under 2 months' duration.

This TCR was recovered from a man aged 18 to 29 with Graves disease. Sequencing was performed on peripheral blood mononuclear cells (PBMCs), taken at new diagnosis, from a patient treated with antithyroid drugs.

DNA of the CDR3: TGTGCCAGCAGAGTAGCGGGGAGTACCTACGAGCAGTACTTC. This translates into CASRVAGSTYEQYF. The rearrangement links TRBV12-3 or TRBV12-4 to TRBJ2-7; TRBD2 agrees at 8 bases. The junction had 6 bases not matched to a gene; V was cut back by 6 bases and J by 2 bases. CDR3 length: 14 amino acids.